This is a list of T cell receptor beta chains from one sample in a study of shared clonotypes between healthy human individuals. Profiling relied on immunoSEQ multiplex PCR, and the TCRdb table lists in-frame clones only, not all of them. The sample lists 400,000 to 600,000 clones; 95% to 97% were seen once. Sequencing was carried out using naive CD4+ T cells sorted from blood. The receptors stem from a woman aged 30 to 39 in good health. The conserved cysteine and the conserved F or W are not part of the CDR3 here. A D gene is named only where the DNA matches it firmly.

D gene: TRBD1; V gene: TRBV5-1; CDR3 protein: ASSLRDRTEQAF
D gene: -; V gene: TRBV7-9; CDR3 protein: ASSFAGLETQY
D gene: TRBD1; V gene: TRBV5-4; CDR3 protein: ASSLALTGSGGYT
D gene: -; V gene: TRBV7-9; CDR3 protein: ASSYALSNEKLF
D gene: -; V gene: TRBV27; CDR3 protein: ASSLGTGREAF
D gene: -; V gene: TRBV4-1; CDR3 protein: ASSQGAGTSFTTYGYT
D gene: -; V gene: TRBV10-2; CDR3 protein: ASSPDSGNQPQH
D gene: -; V gene: TRBV7-9; CDR3 protein: ASSRQAVHYEQY
D gene: -; V gene: TRBV5-1; CDR3 protein: ASSLAGPNYGYT
D gene: -; V gene: TRBV5-1; CDR3 protein: ASSSYPTGDPGELF
D gene: -; V gene: TRBV10-2; CDR3 protein: ASGLGDTEAF
D gene: TRBD2; V gene: TRBV7-9; CDR3 protein: ASSPWGGVSEQY